A selection of T cell receptor beta chains follows, all from one sample in a study of T cell responses to AZD1222 COVID-19 vaccine. Some clones are missing from TCRdb's copy, which holds only in-frame ones; the method was immunoSEQ multiplex PCR. This table has over 130,000 clones, 92% appearing once. This specimen consisted of peripheral blood, obtained 28 days after the second AZD1222 dose. These receptors all stem from an adult who received the AZD1222 COVID-19 vaccine. Both conserved end residues are part of each CDR3. Each record gives: J gene, clone size, V gene, D gene, CDR3 protein, CDR3 DNA. D genes are given only for firm matches. Clone size is not always given. Where it is, it says once, few, many or a class for expanded clones.

TRBJ2-7 | NA | TRBV4-1 | NA | CASSQDRASIYEQYF | TGCGCCAGCAGCCAAGATCGGGCTAGCATCTACGAGCAGTACTTC
TRBJ2-7 | NA | TRBV5-6 | NA | CASSLEVAGARYEQYF | TGTGCCAGCAGCTTGGAGGTAGCAGGAGCTCGCTACGAGCAGTACTTC
TRBJ2-1 | once | TRBV7-2 | TRBD2 | CASSLGRLAGGSYNEQFF | TGTGCCAGCAGCTTAGGAAGGCTAGCGGGGGGCTCCTACAATGAGCAGTTCTTC
TRBJ1-2 | NA | TRBV10-3 | NA | CAISELERDGYTF | TGTGCCATCAGTGAGTTAGAGAGGGATGGCTACACCTTC
TRBJ2-7 | NA | TRBV11-2 | NA | CASSSIIYEQYF | TGTGCCAGCAGCTCAATAATCTACGAGCAGTACTTC
TRBJ2-5 | NA | TRBV18 | TRBD2 | CASSPGLAETQYF | TGTGCCAGCTCACCGGGACTAGCGGAGACCCAGTACTTC
TRBJ2-7 | NA | TRBV30 | NA | CAGRTSYEQYF | TGTGCCGGGCGGACCTCCTACGAGCAGTACTTC
TRBJ2-1 | NA | TRBV28 | NA | CASSLQGAGVDEQFF | TGTGCCAGCAGTTTACAGGGGGCGGGGGTCGATGAGCAGTTCTTC
TRBJ2-1 | NA | TRBV7-9 | NA | CASQGYNEQFF | TGTGCCAGCCAGGGGTACAATGAGCAGTTCTTC
TRBJ1-4 | NA | TRBV3-1/TRBV3-2 | TRBD1 | CASSHTRTGNEKLFF | TGTGCCAGCAGCCACACCAGGACAGGGAATGAAAAACTGTTTTTT
TRBJ1-3 | NA | TRBV5-1 | NA | CASSLTDSHSGNTIYF | TGCGCCAGCAGCTTGACTGACAGCCACTCTGGAAACACCATATATTTT
TRBJ1-2 | NA | TRBV9 | NA | CASSVVSSGSPGYTF | TGTGCCAGCAGCGTAGTTTCGTCCGGGAGCCCCGGCTACACCTTC
TRBJ2-1 | NA | TRBV5-1 | TRBD2 | CASSLQGTSANNEQFF | TGCGCCAGCAGCTTACAAGGGACTAGCGCCAACAATGAGCAGTTCTTC
TRBJ1-2 | once | TRBV11-3 | NA | CASSSEQGYGYTF | TGTGCCAGCAGCTCTGAGCAAGGCTATGGCTACACCTTC
TRBJ2-3 | NA | TRBV10-1 | TRBD1 | CASSGQGPDTQYF | TGCGCCAGCAGCGGACAGGGGCCAGATACGCAGTATTTT
TRBJ1-2 | NA | TRBV7-6 | NA | CASSLHTGRDYGYTF | TGTGCCAGCAGCCTTCATACAGGGAGGGACTATGGCTACACCTTC
TRBJ1-1 | NA | TRBV27 | TRBD1 | CASSSRAMDRRAFF | TGTGCCAGCAGTTCTCGCGCCATGGACAGGAGAGCTTTCTTT
TRBJ2-5 | NA | TRBV7-3 | NA | CASSPTGLQETQYF | TGTGCCAGCAGCCCAACGGGGCTCCAAGAGACCCAGTACTTC
TRBJ2-7 | once | TRBV6-5 | NA | CASKLGQNSYEQYF | TGTGCCAGCAAGCTCGGGCAGAACTCCTACGAGCAGTACTTC
TRBJ2-2 | NA | TRBV5-1 | TRBD2 | CASSKTSGRGTGELFF | TGCGCCAGCAGCAAAACTAGCGGGAGGGGGACCGGGGAGCTGTTTTTT
TRBJ2-1 | NA | TRBV5-1 | NA | CASSFSDVSYNEQFF | TGCGCCAGCAGCTTCTCAGATGTCTCCTACAATGAGCAGTTCTTC
TRBJ1-5 | NA | TRBV5-8 | NA | CASSLVVFSNQPQHF | TGTGCCAGCAGCTTAGTAGTCTTTAGCAATCAGCCCCAGCATTTT
TRBJ2-3 | NA | TRBV20-1 | NA | CSARYSRQYF | TGCAGTGCTAGATACTCAAGGCAGTATTTT
TRBJ2-7 | NA | TRBV30 | NA | CAWQKRRTPQGQYF | TGTGCCTGGCAAAAGAGACGCACCCCCCAGGGGCAGTACTTC
TRBJ2-3 | NA | TRBV30 | TRBD1 | CAWDRQGRADTQYF | TGTGCCTGGGACAGACAGGGCAGGGCAGATACGCAGTATTTT
TRBJ1-2 | NA | TRBV2 | NA | CASSVDTLNGYTF | TGTGCCAGCAGTGTGGACACCCTTAATGGCTACACCTTC
TRBJ2-5 | once | TRBV24-1 | NA | CATSDIQETQYF | TGTGCCACCAGTGATATACAAGAGACCCAGTACTTC
TRBJ2-7 | NA | TRBV6-5 | NA | CASSYSPGHISAEQYF | TGTGCCAGCAGTTACTCCCCGGGCCACATCTCCGCCGAGCAGTACTTC
TRBJ1-2 | NA | TRBV6-1 | NA | CASSARQAELNNYGYTF | TGTGCCAGCAGTGCCCGACAGGCTGAACTTAATAACTATGGCTACACCTTC
TRBJ2-1 | NA | TRBV28 | NA | CASSPHFAGNNEQFF | TGTGCCAGCAGTCCACACTTTGCGGGTAACAATGAGCAGTTCTTC
TRBJ2-3 | NA | TRBV7-2 | NA | CASSWRGGRDTQYF | TGTGCCAGCAGCTGGAGGGGCGGAAGGGATACGCAGTATTTT
TRBJ1-2 | NA | TRBV28 | NA | CASSAGYGYTF | TGTGCCAGCAGCGCGGGCTATGGCTACACCTTC
TRBJ2-3 | NA | TRBV18 | NA | CASSPRNSVLSTDTQYF | TGTGCCAGCTCACCACGGAACTCCGTACTTAGCACAGATACGCAGTATTTT
TRBJ2-7 | NA | TRBV7-8 | TRBD2 | CASLPGTSGREGEQYF | TGTGCCAGTCTCCCCGGGACTAGCGGGAGGGAGGGAGAGCAGTACTTC
TRBJ1-6 | NA | TRBV7-9 | NA | CASSLSQEIASPLHF | TGTGCCAGCAGCTTATCACAGGAGATTGCCTCACCCCTCCACTTT
TRBJ2-7 | NA | TRBV27 | NA | CATKGQEYEQYF | TGTGCCACCAAGGGACAAGAGTACGAGCAGTACTTC
TRBJ2-3 | NA | TRBV5-1 | TRBD2 | CASRRPAGTSTDTQYF | TGCGCCAGCAGGCGTCCAGCGGGAACTAGCACAGATACGCAGTATTTT
TRBJ1-2 | NA | TRBV2 | TRBD1 | CASSGTGGGYGYTF | TGTGCCAGCAGCGGGACAGGGGGCGGATATGGCTACACCTTC
TRBJ1-1 | NA | TRBV6-4 | NA | CASSASMNTEAFF | TGTGCCAGCAGTGCATCCATGAACACTGAAGCTTTCTTT
TRBJ2-2 | NA | TRBV9 | NA | CASSVDQIGIGELFF | TGTGCCAGCAGCGTAGATCAGATAGGGATCGGGGAGCTGTTTTTT
TRBJ2-3 | NA | TRBV4-1 | NA | CASSQVPITDTQYF | TGCGCCAGCAGCCAAGTCCCAATCACAGATACGCAGTATTTT
TRBJ2-2 | once | TRBV4-3 | NA | CASSQVQSNTGELFF | TGCGCCAGCAGCCAAGTTCAGAGCAACACCGGGGAGCTGTTTTTT